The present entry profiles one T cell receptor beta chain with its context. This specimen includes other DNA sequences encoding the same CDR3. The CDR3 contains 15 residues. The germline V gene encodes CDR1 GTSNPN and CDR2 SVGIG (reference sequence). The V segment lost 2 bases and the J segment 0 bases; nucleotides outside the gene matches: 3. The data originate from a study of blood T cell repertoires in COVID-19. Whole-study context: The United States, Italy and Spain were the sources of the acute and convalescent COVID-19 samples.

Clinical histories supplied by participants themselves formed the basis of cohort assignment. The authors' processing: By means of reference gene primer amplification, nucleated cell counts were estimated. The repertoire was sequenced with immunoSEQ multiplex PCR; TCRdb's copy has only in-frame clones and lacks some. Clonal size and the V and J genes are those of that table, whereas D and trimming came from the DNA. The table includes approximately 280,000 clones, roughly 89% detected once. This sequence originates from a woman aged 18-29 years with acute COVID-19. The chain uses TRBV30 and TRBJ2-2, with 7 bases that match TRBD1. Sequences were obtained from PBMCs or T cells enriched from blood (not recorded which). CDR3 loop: CAWSTGTANTGELFF. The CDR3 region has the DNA TGTGCCTGGAGTACCGGGACAGCGAACACCGGGGAGCTGTTTTTT.